The present entry profiles one TCR beta chain with its context. Its specificity is not known. A much larger clonotype is one base distant, so this may be a read error. Semi-nested PCR with Nested Universal Primer A followed constant-region reverse priming of full-length variable regions. TCRdb passed the 5' RACE reads through MiXCR, listing each CDR3 protein once. The sample holds approximately 50,000 distinct CDR3 sequences; around 20% are singletons and the top ten take 3.2%. Cells sorted as Tregs were CD4+, CD25+ and CD127-/low. Whole-study results and caveats: Greatest tumor Treg TCR overlap was with tumor naive CD4+ cells.

The sequenced sample consisted of tumor-infiltrating Tregs sorted from the breast tumor. The receptor comes from a female donor with breast cancer.

CDR3 sequence: CASGPGRGGTGELFF. In nucleotides, the CDR3 is TGTGCCAGCGGCCCGGGACGCGGGGGGACCGGGGAGCTGTTTTTT. This chain uses TRBV7-2 with TRBJ2-2; 8 bases match TRBD2. V gave up 8 bases and J gave up 5 bases; unmatched junction bases: 10. Germline loops: CDR1 SGHTA, CDR2 FQGNSA. The CDR3 is made up of 15 amino acids.